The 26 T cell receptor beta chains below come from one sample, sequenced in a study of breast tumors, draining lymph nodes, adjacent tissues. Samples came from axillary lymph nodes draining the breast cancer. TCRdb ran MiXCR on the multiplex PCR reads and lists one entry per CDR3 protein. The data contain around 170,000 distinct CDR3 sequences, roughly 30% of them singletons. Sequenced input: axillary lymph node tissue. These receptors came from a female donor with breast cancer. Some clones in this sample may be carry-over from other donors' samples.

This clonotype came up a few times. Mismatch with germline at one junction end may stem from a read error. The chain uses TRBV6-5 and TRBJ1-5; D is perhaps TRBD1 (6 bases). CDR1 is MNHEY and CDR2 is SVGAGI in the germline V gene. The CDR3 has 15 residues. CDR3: CASSHSWGPGQPQHF. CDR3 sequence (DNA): TGTGCCAGCAGTCACTCTTGGGGGCCAGGGCAGCCCCAGCATTTT.

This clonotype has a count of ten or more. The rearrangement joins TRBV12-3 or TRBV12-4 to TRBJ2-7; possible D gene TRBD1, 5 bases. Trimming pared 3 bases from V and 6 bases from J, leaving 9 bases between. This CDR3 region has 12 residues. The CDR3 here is CASSFLRGEQYF. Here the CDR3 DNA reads TGTGCCAGCAGTTTTCTAAGGGGCGAGCAGTACTTC.

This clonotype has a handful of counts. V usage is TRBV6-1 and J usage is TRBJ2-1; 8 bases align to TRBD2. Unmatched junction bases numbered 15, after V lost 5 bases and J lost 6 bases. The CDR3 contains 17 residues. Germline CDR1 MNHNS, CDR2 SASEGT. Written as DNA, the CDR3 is TGTGCCAGCAGTATACGGACTTCTGGCGGGGGGCTCAATGAGCAGTTCTTC. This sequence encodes CASSIRTSGGGLNEQFF.

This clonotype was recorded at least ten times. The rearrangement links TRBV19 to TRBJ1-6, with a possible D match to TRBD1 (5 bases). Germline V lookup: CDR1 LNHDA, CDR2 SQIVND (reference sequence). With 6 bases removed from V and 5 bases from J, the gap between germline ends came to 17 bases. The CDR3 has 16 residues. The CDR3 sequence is CASSPGNPGDNSPLHF. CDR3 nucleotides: TGTGCCAGTAGCCCGGGGAACCCGGGGGATAATTCACCCCTCCACTTT.

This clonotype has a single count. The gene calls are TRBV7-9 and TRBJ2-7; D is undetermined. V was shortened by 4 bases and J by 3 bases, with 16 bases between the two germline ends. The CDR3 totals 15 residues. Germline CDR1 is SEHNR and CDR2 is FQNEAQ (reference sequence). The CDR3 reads CASSYLYPRYYEQYF. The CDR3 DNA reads TGTGCCAGCAGCTACCTCTACCCGAGGTACTACGAGCAGTACTTC. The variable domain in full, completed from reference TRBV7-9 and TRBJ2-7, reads DTGVSQNPRHKITKRGQNVTFRCDPISEHNRLYWYRQTLGQGPEFLTYFQNEAQLEKSRLLSDRFSAERPKGSFSTLEIQRTEQGDSAMYLCASSYLYPRYYEQYFGPGTRLTVT.

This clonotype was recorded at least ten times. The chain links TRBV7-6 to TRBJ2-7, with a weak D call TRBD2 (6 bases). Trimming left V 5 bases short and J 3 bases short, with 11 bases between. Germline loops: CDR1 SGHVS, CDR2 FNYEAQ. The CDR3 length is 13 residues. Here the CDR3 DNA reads TGTGCCAGCAGCCGGGGGTCCAGCTACGAGCAGTACTTC. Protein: CASSRGSSYEQYF.

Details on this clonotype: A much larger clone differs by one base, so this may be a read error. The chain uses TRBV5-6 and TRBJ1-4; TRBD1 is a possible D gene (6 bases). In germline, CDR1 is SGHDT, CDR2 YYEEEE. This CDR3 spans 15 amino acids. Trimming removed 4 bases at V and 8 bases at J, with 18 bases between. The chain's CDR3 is CASSRNRAQGEKLFF. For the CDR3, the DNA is TGTGCCAGCAGCAGAAACAGGGCGCAGGGAGAAAAACTGTTTTTT.

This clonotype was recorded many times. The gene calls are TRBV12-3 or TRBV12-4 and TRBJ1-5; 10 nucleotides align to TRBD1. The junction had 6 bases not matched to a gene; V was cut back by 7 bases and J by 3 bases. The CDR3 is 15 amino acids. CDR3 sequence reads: CASKPDRGNNQPQHF. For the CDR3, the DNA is TGTGCCAGCAAGCCGGACAGGGGGAACAATCAGCCCCAGCATTTT.

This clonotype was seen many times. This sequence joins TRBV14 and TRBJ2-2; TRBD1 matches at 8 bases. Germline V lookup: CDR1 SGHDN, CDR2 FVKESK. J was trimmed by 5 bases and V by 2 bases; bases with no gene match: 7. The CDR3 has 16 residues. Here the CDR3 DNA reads TGTGCCAGCAGCCAAACCGGACAGGGTTGGACCGGGGAGCTGTTTTTT. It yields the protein CASSQTGQGWTGELFF. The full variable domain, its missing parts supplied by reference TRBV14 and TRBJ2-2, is EAGVTQFPSHSVIEKGQTVTLRCDPISGHDNLYWYRRVMGKEIKFLLHFVKESKQDESGMPNNRFLAERTGGTYSTLKVQPAELEDSGVYFCASSQTGQGWTGELFFGEGSRLTVL.

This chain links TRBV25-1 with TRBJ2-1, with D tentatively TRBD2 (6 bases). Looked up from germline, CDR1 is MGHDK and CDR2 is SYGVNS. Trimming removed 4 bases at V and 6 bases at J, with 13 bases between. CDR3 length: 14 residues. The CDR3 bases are TGTGCCAGCAGTGCGAGGCGGGGTTCCAATGAGCAGTTCTTC. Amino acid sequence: CASSARRGSNEQFF.

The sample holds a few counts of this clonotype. The CDR3 sequence is CASSSLSGAKNIQYF. In nucleotides, the CDR3 is TGTGCCAGCAGCTCACTCTCGGGGGCCAAAAACATTCAGTACTTC. V usage is TRBV11-2 and J usage is TRBJ2-4; a weak D match, TRBD2 (5 bases). Germline CDR1 and CDR2: SGHAT and FQNNGV. The CDR3 totals 15 residues. V dropped 4 bases and J dropped 1 base, with 11 bases sitting between them.

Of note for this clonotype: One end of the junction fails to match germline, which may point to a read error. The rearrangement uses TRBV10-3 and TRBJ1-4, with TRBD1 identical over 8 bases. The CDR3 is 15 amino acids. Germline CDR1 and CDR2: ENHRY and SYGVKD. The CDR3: CAISVAGGYSGKPFF. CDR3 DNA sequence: TGTGCCATCAGTGTGGCAGGGGGCTACTCTGGAAAACCGTTTTTT.

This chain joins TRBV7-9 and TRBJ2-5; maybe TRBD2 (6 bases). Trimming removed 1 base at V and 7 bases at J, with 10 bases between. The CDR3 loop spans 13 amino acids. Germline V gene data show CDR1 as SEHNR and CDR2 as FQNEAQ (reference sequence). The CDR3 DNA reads TGTGCCAGCAGCTTAGATGGAGGGGTGACCCAGTACTTC. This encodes CASSLDGGVTQYF.

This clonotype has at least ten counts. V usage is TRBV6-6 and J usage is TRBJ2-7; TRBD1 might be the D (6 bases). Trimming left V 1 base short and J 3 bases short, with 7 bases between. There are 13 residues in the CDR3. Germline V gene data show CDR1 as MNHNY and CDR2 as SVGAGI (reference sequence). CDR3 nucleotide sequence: TGTGCCAGCAGTTACTGGGACAACTACGAGCAGTACTTC. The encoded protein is CASSYWDNYEQYF.

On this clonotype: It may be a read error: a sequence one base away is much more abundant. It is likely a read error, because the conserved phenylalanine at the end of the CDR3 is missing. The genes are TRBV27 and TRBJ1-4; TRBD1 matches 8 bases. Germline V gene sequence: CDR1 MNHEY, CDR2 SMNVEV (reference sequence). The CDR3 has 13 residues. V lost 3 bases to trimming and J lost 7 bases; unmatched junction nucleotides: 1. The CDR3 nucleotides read TGTGCCAGCAGTTTCGGGACAGGTGAAAAACTGTTTCTT. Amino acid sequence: CASSFGTGEKLFL.

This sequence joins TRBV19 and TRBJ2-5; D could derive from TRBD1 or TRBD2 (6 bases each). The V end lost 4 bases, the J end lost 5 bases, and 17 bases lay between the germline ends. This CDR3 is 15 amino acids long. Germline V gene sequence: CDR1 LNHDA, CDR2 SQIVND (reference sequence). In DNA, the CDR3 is TGTGCCAGTAGTAGGGTGGGGGGCCTTTCGGAGACCCAGTACTTC. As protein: CASSRVGGLSETQYF.

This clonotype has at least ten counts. CDR3 loop: CATSRLLAGVNADTQYF. The DNA of the CDR3 is TGTGCCACCAGCAGACTTTTAGCGGGAGTTAATGCAGATACGCAGTATTTT. The rearrangement uses TRBV15 and TRBJ2-3, with 9 positions matching TRBD2. The CDR3 contains 17 residues. Unmatched junction bases numbered 10, after V lost 2 bases and J lost 4 bases. CDR1 is LNHNV and CDR2 is YYDKDF in the germline V gene (reference sequence).

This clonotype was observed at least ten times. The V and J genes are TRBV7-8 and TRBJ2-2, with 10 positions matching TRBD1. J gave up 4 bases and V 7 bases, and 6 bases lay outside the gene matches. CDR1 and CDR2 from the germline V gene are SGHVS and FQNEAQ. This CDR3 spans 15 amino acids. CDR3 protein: CASKIGTGVTGELFF. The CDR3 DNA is TGTGCCAGCAAGATAGGGACAGGGGTCACCGGGGAGCTGTTTTTT.

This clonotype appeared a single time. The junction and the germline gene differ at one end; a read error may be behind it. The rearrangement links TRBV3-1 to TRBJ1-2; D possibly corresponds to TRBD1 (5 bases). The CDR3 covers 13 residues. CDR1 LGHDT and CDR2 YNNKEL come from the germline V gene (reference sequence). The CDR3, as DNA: TGTCCCAGCAGCCATAGGTCCGGGGACGGCTACACCTTC. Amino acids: CPSSHRSGDGYTF.

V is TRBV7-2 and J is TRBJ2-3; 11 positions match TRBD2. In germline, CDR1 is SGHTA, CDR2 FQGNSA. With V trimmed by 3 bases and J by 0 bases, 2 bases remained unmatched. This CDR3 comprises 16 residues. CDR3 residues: CASSLTSGISTDTQYF. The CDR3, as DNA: TGTGCCAGCAGCTTGACTAGCGGGATTAGCACAGATACGCAGTATTTT.

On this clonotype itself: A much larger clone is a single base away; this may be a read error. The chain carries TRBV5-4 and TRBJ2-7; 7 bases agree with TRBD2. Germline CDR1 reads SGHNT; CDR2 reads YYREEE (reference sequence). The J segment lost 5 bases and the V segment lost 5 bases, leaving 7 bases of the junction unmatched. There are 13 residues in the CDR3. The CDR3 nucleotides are TGTGCCAGCAGATCGCGGGAGATCAACGAGCAGTACTTC. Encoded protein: CASRSREINEQYF.

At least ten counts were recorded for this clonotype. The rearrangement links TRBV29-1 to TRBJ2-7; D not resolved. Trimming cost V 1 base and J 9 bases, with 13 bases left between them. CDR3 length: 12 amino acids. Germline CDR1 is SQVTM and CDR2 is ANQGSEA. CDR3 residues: CSVEGGLVGQYF. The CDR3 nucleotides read TGCAGCGTTGAAGGGGGTTTGGTGGGGCAGTACTTC.

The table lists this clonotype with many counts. Here the CDR3 reads CASSPPGTGLTDTQYF. The CDR3 DNA reads as TGTGCCAGTAGCCCCCCCGGGACAGGATTGACAGATACGCAGTATTTT. V and J are TRBV19 and TRBJ2-3; 8 bases match TRBD1. Germline CDR1 LNHDA, CDR2 SQIVND (reference sequence). The CDR3 length is 16 residues. J lost 3 bases, V lost 6 bases, and 11 bases had no gene match.

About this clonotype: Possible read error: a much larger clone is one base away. CDR3 residues: CASSVGMTYNEQSF. The CDR3 region has the DNA TGTGCCAGCAGCGTAGGGATGACCTACAATGAGCAGTCCTTC. The rearrangement links TRBV9 to TRBJ2-1; D gene uncertain. The CDR3 consists of 14 residues. Germline loops: CDR1 SGDLS, CDR2 YYNGEE.

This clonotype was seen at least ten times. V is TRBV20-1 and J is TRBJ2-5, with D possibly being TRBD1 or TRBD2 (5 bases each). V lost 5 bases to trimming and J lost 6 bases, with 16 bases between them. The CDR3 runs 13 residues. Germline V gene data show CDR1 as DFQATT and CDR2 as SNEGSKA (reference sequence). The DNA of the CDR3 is TGCAGTGCTCCTGGGACCCCTAGACAGACCCAGTACTTC. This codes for CSAPGTPRQTQYF.

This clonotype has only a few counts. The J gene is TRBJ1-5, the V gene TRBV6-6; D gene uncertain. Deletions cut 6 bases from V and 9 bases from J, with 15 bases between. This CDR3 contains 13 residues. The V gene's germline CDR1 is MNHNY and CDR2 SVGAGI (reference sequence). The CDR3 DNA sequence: TGTGCCAGCAGAGCCCGAAGGGTTCCGCCCCAGCATTTT. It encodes CASRARRVPPQHF.